These T cell receptor beta chains were read from a single sample in a study of T cell changes during pregnancy in multiple sclerosis. Clones were read by immunoSEQ multiplex PCR, and TCRdb kept only the in-frame ones, dropping some. The data contain fewer than 110,000 clones, about 90% of them singletons. The specimen comprised peripheral blood, sampled after pregnancy. The receptors derive from a female donor with multiple sclerosis, enrolled in a pregnancy study. The CDR3 runs from the conserved cysteine through the conserved F or W. The D gene is left open where the match is weak. Clone size is stated in some rows and not others, as once, few, many or a class when expanded.

V gene	clone size	J gene	D gene	CDR3 DNA	CDR3 protein
TRBV28	NA	TRBJ1-5	TRBD1	TGTGCCAGCAGTTCCTATCAGGGGGGAACCGACGGGGTCAATCAGCCCCAGCATTTT	CASSSYQGGTDGVNQPQHF
TRBV18	NA	TRBJ2-5	NA	TGTGCCAGCTCACCACTCCAGCAAGAGACCCAGTACTTC	CASSPLQQETQYF
TRBV5-1	NA	TRBJ2-1	TRBD1	TGCGCCAGCAGCTTAATCCCGGGACAGGGGAACAATGAGCAGTTCTTC	CASSLIPGQGNNEQFF
TRBV4-2	NA	TRBJ1-1	NA	TGTGCCAGCAGCCAAGAGAGCCACGAGTCAGCTTTCTTT	CASSQESHESAFF
TRBV2	NA	TRBJ1-6	TRBD1	TGTGCCAGCAGTGCTCCGGGACAGGGAAGGAGCTCCTATAATTCACCCCTCCACTTT	CASSAPGQGRSSYNSPLHF
TRBV2	NA	TRBJ1-6	NA	TGTGCCAGCAGTGAAGCGACAGGACGATATAATTCACCCCTCCACTTT	CASSEATGRYNSPLHF
TRBV11-3	NA	TRBJ2-1	TRBD2	TGTGCCAGCAGCCGACTAGCGGGGTACAATGAGCAGTTCTTC	CASSRLAGYNEQFF
TRBV7-9	NA	TRBJ1-6	NA	TGTGCCAGCAGCCAAGAGAATTCACCCCTCCACTTT	CASSQENSPLHF
TRBV27	NA	TRBJ1-4	NA	TGTGCCAGCAGGATGACTGCAACTAATGAAAAACTGTTTTTT	CASRMTATNEKLFF
TRBV9	NA	TRBJ1-1	NA	TGTGCCAGCAGCCCGCAGGGTGCCGGCACTGAAGCTTTCTTT	CASSPQGAGTEAFF
TRBV9	NA	TRBJ1-3	TRBD1	TGTGCCAGCAGCCCGATAGACAGGGCAGGAAACACCATATATTTT	CASSPIDRAGNTIYF
TRBV25-1	NA	TRBJ2-2	TRBD2	TGTGCCAGCAGTCCCGGGGGACTAGCGGGAGTTGCCGGGGAGCTGTTTTTT	CASSPGGLAGVAGELFF
TRBV9	NA	TRBJ2-7	TRBD2	TGTGCCAGCAGCACATCAGAGGGGGAACTAGCGGGGTCCCTAGGTGAGCAGTACTTC	CASSTSEGELAGSLGEQYF
TRBV5-5	NA	TRBJ1-5	TRBD1	TGTGCCAGCAGCTCGGTGGGACAGGGGGGTCAGCCCCAGCATTTT	CASSSVGQGGQPQHF
TRBV5-3	NA	TRBJ1-1	NA	TGTGCCAGAAGCTTGCGGGGGACGATCACTGAAGCTTTCTTT	CARSLRGTITEAFF
TRBV7-2	NA	TRBJ2-1	NA	TGTGCCAGCAGCTCCCGTGTAGGGGCGGGAAAGGAGTTCTTC	CASSSRVGAGKEFF
TRBV4-2	NA	TRBJ2-7	NA	TGTGCCAGCAGCGTCGGTACCCTAGCAGGAGCGGAGCAGTACTTC	CASSVGTLAGAEQYF
TRBV5-1	NA	TRBJ2-1	NA	TGCGCCAGCAGCTTCACCCGGGACTCCTACAATGAGCAGTTCTTC	CASSFTRDSYNEQFF
TRBV29-1	NA	TRBJ2-1	NA	TGCAGCGGGACACTAGCTTCTGAGCAGTTCTTC	CSGTLASEQFF
TRBV4-3	NA	TRBJ2-7	NA	TGCGCCAGCAGCCAAGATGGAGGGGTCCAGAACGAGCAGTACTTC	CASSQDGGVQNEQYF
TRBV27	few	TRBJ2-7	TRBD2	TGTGCCAGCAAACTCGGGACTAGCGGGACCTACGAGCAGTACTTC	CASKLGTSGTYEQYF
TRBV10-3	NA	TRBJ1-2	TRBD1	TGTGCCGCGACGGGATCAGGGGGTCTCGGTTTTGTAGAAGGCTACACCTTC	CAATGSGGLGFVEGYTF
TRBV5-4	NA	TRBJ1-4	NA	TGTGCCAGCAGCCATGATTTAGAAGAAAAACTGTTTTTT	CASSHDLEEKLFF